This T cell receptor beta chain was recovered during a study of metastatic and nonmetastatic thyroid tumors (dated by TCRdb to the early 2020s). In terms of the full investigation: For patients with malignant and with benign thyroid disease, the researchers compared repertoires between peripheral blood samples and tumor or nodule tissue samples.

What the authors observed across the whole study: In both blood and tumor samples, TCR beta diversity was reported to be significantly higher in malignant tumors than in benign nodules.

CDR1 and CDR2, per the germline V gene (reference sequence), are LNHDA and SQIVND. The CDR3 numbers 13 residues from cysteine through phenylalanine. The sequence is cut down to CDR3 DNA, 39 bases in frame from base 1. V and J are truncated by 5 bases and 0 bases respectively, leaving an intervening sequence of 5 bases. Before undergoing thyroid surgery, none of the patients had been given any kind of treatment. Using T-cell receptor beta sequencing, the researchers looked back retrospectively at clinical samples from patients, gathered between the early 2010s and the late 2010s. Library prep was done by PCR. Sequencing took place on an Illumina HiSeq 4000. High-throughput sequencing was used to profile the CDR3 region of the TCR beta-chain in every patient. From the authors' description of their analysis: The researchers built a classifier to tell apart papillary thyroid cancer patients with distant metastasis, based on CDR3 differences among clinicopathological groups. The Shannon index was used to measure repertoire diversity, and the Morisita-Horn index was used to measure how similar tumor and blood repertoires were. Using fastp at Q25 and MiXCR, TCRdb reprocessed the public reads and kept productive beta chains. TCRdb assigned the V and J calls; the authors' analysis was not used. Present in this sample are approximately 70,000 clones, approximately 4.1% of which were seen just once. The ten largest clonotypes hold about a fifth of the sample.

This clone was counted ten times or more. The specificity of this receptor is unknown. The sample holds no much larger clone one base away, and base qualities are not on file. The V and J genes are TRBV19 and TRBJ1-3, with no reliable assignment of the D segment. The material sequenced was blood. The clonotype originates from a female donor with papillary thyroid cancer or a benign thyroid nodule (not recorded which). Some clones in this sample may be carry-over from other donors' samples. CDR3 region: CASSSLSGNTIYF. The sequenced DNA is TGTGCCAGTAGTTCCCTCTCTGGAAACACCATATATTTT.